This TCR beta chain comes out of a study of T-cell memory formation after mild COVID-19. Study-wide background: In these data, TCR clusters were largely donor specific.

The authors produced TCR alpha and TCR beta cDNA libraries with sample barcodes and UMIs by 5'RACE using constant-segment primers. Via MiXCR, TCRdb re-called the 5' RACE reads, giving one row per CDR3 protein. Of more than 100,000 distinct CDR3 sequences listed, 17% are singletons. In the case of this clonotype: No antigen is known for it.

The germline gives CDR1 MGHRA, CDR2 YSYEKL. V gave up 4 bases and J gave up 0 bases; unmatched junction bases: 7. There are 17 residues in the CDR3. Study conclusions and caveats: Memory sampled before infection contained some responding clones, suggesting cross-reactive memory joined.

Sequenced input: PBMCs or a T cell subset sorted from them (not recorded which). The TCR sequence derives from a man younger than 35 who had mild COVID-19 (a few samples of this study predate the infection). Cell type and time point are not known. The J gene is TRBJ2-3, the V gene TRBV4-1, with 10 bases lining up with TRBD2. The CDR3 is CASSRVAGGSSTDTQYF. CDR3 nucleotide sequence: TGCGCCAGCAGCCGGGTAGCGGGGGGATCTAGCACAGATACGCAGTATTTT.